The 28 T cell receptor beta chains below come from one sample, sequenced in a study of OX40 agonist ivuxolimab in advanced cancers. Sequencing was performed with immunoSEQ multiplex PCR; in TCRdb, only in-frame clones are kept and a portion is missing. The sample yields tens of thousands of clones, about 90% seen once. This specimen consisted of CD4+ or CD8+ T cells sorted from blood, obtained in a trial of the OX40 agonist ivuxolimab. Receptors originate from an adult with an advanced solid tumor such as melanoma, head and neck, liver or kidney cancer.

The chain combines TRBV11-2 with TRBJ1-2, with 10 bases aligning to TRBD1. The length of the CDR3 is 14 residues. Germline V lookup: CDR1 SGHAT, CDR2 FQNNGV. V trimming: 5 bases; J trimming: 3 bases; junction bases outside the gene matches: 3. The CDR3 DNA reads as TGTGCCAGCAGCAAGACAGGGGGCGACTATGGCTACACCTTC. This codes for CASSKTGGDYGYTF.

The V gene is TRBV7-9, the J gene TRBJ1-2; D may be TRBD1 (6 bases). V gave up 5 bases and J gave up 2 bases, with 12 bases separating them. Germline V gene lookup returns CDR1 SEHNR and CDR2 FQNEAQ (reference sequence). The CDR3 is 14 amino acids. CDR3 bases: TGTGCCAGCAGCACCGGACAGCCGAACTATGGCTACACCTTC. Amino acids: CASSTGQPNYGYTF.

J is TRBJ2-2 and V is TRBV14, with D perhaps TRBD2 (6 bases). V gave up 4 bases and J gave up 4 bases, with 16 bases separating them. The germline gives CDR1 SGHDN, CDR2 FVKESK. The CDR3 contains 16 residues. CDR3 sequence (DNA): TGTGCCAGCAGCCGCGCCGGGACTTCCCTCACCGGGGAGCTGTTTTTT. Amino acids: CASSRAGTSLTGELFF.

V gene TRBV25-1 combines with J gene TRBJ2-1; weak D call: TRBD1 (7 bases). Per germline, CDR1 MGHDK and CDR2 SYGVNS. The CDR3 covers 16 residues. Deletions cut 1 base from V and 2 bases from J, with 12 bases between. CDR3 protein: CASSESGGGTYNEQFF. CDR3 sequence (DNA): TGTGCCAGCAGTGAATCAGGGGGAGGAACCTACAATGAGCAGTTCTTC.

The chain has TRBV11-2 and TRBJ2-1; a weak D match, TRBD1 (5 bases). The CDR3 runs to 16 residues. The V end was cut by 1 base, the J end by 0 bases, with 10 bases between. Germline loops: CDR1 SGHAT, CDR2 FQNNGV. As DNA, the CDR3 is TGTGCCAGCAGCTTAGGACCCACAGGCTCCTACAATGAGCAGTTCTTC. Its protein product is CASSLGPTGSYNEQFF.

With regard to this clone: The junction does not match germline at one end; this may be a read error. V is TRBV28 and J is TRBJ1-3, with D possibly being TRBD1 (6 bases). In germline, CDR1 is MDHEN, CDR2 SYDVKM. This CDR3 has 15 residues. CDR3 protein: CAGSFEGGSGNTIYF. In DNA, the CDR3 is TGTGCCGGCAGTTTCGAAGGGGGGTCCGGAAACACCATATATTTT.

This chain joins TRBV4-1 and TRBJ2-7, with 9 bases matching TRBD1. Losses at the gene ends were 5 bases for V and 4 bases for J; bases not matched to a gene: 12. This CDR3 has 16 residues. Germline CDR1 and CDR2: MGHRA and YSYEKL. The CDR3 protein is CASSKPGTGSGYEQYF. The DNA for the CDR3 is TGCGCCAGCAGCAAACCCGGGACAGGGTCAGGATACGAGCAGTACTTC.

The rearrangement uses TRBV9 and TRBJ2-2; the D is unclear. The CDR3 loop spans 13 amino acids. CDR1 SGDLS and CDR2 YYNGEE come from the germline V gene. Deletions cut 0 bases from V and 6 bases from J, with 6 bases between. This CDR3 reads CASSVASAGELFF. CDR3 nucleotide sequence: TGTGCCAGCAGCGTAGCCAGCGCCGGGGAGCTGTTTTTT.

The CDR3 sequence: CASTREKVQETQYF. CDR3 coding DNA: TGTGCCAGCACCCGGGAGAAAGTGCAAGAGACCCAGTACTTC. The rearrangement uses TRBV28 and TRBJ2-5, with D perhaps TRBD2 (6 bases). The V end was cut by 7 bases, the J end by 2 bases, with 14 bases between. There are 14 residues in the CDR3. Germline CDR1 and CDR2: MDHEN and SYDVKM.

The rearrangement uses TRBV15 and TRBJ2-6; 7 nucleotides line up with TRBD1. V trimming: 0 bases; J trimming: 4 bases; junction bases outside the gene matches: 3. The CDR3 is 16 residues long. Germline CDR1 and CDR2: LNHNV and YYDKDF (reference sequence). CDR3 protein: CATSRDRGQGANVLTF. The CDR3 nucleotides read TGTGCCACCAGCAGAGATCGGGGACAGGGGGCCAACGTCCTGACTTTC.

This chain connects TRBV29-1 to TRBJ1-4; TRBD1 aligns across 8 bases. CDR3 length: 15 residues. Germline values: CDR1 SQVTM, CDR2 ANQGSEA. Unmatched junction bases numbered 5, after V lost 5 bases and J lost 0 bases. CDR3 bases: TGCAGCGTTCGACAGGGGATTGCAACTAATGAAAAACTGTTTTTT. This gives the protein CSVRQGIATNEKLFF.

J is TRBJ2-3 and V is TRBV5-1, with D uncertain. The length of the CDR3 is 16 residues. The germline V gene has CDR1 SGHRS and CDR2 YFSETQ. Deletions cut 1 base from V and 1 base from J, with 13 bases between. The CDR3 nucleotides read TGCGCCAGCAGCTTGACGGTACTATCGGGCACAGATACGCAGTATTTT. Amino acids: CASSLTVLSGTDTQYF.

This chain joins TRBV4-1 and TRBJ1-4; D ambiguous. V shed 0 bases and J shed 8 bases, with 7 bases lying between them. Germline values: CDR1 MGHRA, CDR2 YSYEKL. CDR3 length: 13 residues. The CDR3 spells CASSQDPDEKLFF. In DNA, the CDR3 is TGCGCCAGCAGCCAAGATCCAGACGAAAAACTGTTTTTT.

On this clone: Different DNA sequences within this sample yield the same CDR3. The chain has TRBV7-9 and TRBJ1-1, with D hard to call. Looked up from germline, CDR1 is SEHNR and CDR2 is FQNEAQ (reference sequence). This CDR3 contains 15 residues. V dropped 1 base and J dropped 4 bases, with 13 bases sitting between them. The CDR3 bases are TGTGCCAGCAGCTTAGAAGGAGGGCGCGGCACTGAAGCTTTCTTT. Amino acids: CASSLEGGRGTEAFF.

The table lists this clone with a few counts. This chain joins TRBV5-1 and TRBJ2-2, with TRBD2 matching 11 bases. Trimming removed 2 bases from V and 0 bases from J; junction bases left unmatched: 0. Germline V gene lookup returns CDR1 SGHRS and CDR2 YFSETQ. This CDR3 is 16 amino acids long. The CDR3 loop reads CASSLLAGANTGELFF. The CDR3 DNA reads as TGCGCCAGCAGCTTACTAGCGGGAGCGAACACCGGGGAGCTGTTTTTT.

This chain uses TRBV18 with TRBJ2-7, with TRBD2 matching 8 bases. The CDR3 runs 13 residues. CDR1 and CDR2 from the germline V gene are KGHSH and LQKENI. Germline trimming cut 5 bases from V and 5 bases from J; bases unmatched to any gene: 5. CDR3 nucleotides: TGTGCCAGCTCAGTGGGACTAGTTGACGAGCAGTACTTC. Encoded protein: CASSVGLVDEQYF.

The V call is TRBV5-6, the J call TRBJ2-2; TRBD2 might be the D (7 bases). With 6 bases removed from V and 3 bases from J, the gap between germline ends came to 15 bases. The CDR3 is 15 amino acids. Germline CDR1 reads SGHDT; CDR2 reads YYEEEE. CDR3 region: CASNSGGPDTGELFF. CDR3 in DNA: TGTGCCAGCAACTCGGGGGGCCCGGACACCGGGGAGCTGTTTTTT.

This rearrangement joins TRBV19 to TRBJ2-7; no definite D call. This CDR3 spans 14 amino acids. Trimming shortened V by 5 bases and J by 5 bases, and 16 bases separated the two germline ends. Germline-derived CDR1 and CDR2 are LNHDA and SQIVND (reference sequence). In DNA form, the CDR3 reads TGTGCCAGTAGTGGTGGGTACCATCAAAACGAGCAGTACTTC. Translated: CASSGGYHQNEQYF.

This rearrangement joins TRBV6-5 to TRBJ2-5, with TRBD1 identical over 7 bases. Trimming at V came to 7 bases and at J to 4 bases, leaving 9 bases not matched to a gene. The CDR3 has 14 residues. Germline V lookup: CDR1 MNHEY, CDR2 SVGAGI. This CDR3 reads CASTRRQGRETQYF. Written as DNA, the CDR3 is TGTGCCAGCACCCGAAGACAGGGTCGAGAGACCCAGTACTTC.

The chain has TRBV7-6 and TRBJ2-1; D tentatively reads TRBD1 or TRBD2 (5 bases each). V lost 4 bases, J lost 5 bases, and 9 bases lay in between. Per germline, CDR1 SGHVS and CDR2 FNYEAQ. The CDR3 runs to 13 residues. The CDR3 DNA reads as TGTGCCAGCAGCTCCCTGGGGGACAATGAGCAGTTCTTC. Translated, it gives CASSSLGDNEQFF.

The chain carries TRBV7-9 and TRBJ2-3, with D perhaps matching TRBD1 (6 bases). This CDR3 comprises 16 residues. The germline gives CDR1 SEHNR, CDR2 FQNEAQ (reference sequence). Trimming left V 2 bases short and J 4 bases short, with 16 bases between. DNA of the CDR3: TGTGCCAGCAGCTTATGGGGCAGGGGAATTTCAGATACGCAGTATTTT. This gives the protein CASSLWGRGISDTQYF. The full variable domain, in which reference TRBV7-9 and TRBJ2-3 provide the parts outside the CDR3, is DTGVSQNPRHKITKRGQNVTFRCDPISEHNRLYWYRQTLGQGPEFLTYFQNEAQLEKSRLLSDRFSAERPKGSFSTLEIQRTEQGDSAMYLCASSLWGRGISDTQYFGPGTRLTVL.

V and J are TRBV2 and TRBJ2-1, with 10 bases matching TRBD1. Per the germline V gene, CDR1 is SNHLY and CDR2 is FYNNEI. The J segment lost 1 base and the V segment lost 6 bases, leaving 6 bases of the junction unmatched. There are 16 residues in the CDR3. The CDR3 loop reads CASRGQGPTSYNEQFF. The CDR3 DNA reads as TGTGCCAGCAGGGGACAGGGGCCGACGTCCTACAATGAGCAGTTCTTC.

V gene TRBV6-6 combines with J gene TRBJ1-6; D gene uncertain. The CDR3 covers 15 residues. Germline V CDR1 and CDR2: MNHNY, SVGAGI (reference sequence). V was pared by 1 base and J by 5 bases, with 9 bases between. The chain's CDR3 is CASSYWVRDNSPLHF. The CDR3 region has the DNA TGTGCCAGCAGTTACTGGGTTCGAGATAATTCACCCCTCCACTTT.

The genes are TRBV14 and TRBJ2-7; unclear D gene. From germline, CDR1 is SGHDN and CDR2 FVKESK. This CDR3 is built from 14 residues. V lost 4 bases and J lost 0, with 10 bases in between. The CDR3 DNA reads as TGTGCCAGCAGCCCCCATATGAGCTCCTACGAGCAGTACTTC. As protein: CASSPHMSSYEQYF.

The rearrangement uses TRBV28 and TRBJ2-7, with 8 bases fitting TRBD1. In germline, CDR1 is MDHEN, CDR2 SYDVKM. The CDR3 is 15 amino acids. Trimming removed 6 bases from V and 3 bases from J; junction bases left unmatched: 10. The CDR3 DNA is TGTGCCAGCAGACCCCTGGGACAGGCCCTCTACGAGCAGTACTTC. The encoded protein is CASRPLGQALYEQYF.

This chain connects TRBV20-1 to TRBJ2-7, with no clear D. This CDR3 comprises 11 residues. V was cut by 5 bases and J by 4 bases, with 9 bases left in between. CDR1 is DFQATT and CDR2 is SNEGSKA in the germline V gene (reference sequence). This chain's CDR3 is CSAGDKYEQYF. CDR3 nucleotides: TGCAGTGCTGGCGACAAGTACGAGCAGTACTTC.

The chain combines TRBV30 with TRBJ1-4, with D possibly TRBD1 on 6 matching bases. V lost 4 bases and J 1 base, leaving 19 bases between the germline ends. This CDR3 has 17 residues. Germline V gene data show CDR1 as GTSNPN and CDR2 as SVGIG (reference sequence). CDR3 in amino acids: CAWTQDRISRTNEKLFF. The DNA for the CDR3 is TGTGCCTGGACACAGGACAGAATCTCGAGAACTAATGAAAAACTGTTTTTT.

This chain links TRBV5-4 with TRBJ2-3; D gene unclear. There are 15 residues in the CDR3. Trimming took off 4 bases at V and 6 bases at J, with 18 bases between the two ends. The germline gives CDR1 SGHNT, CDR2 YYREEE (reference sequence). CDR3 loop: CASSPLDGRTDTQYF. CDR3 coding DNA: TGTGCCAGCAGCCCCTTGGACGGACGGACGGATACGCAGTATTTT.